This T cell receptor (beta chain) was sequenced in a study of T-cell memory formation after mild COVID-19. Whole-study findings and limits: Pre-infection memory showed some responding clones, and this suggested that cross-reactive memory joined. CD4+ clones that contracted lay mainly in CM and EM; CD8+ ones lay in EMRA.

Germline V gene data show CDR1 as MGHRA and CDR2 as YSYEKL. The CDR3 totals 15 residues. Trimming cost V 0 bases and J 2 bases, with 10 bases left between them. This clonotype showed up just a few times. What it binds is not known. TCRdb fed the 5' RACE reads into MiXCR, producing one record per CDR3 protein. The sample yields 400,000 to 450,000 distinct CDR3 sequences, over 15% seen once. Material for sequencing was PBMCs or a T cell subset sorted from them (not recorded which). This chain uses TRBV4-1 with TRBJ1-2, with D tentatively TRBD1 (6 bases). This clonotype was sampled from a man between 18 and 29 years old who had mild COVID-19 (a few samples of this study predate the infection). Cell type and time point are not known. The CDR3 loop is CASSQDGQGNYGYTF. The CDR3 DNA follows: TGCGCCAGCAGCCAAGATGGTCAGGGGAACTATGGCTACACCTTC.